The present T cell receptor (beta chain) was sequenced within a study of blood T cell repertoires in COVID-19. TCRdb's table, derived via immunoSEQ multiplex PCR, lists solely in-frame clones and lacks some. Of about 220,000 clones listed, 82% were seen once; the top ten hold under 3.5%. Recovery meant two consecutive negative NP/OP PCR tests, professional clearance, or resolved symptoms. This sequence was found in a woman in her fifties or sixties who had recovered from COVID-19. Source material: PBMCs or T cells enriched from blood (not recorded which).

The CDR3 DNA reads TGTGCCAGTAGTATGACAGGTTTGGGCAAAAACATTCAGTACTTC. This gives the protein CASSMTGLGKNIQYF. The chain couples TRBV19 to TRBJ2-4; TRBD1 is a possible D gene (6 bases). Per germline, CDR1 LNHDA and CDR2 SQIVND (reference sequence). CDR3 length equals 15 residues. Trimming cost V 3 bases and J 3 bases, with 12 bases left between them.